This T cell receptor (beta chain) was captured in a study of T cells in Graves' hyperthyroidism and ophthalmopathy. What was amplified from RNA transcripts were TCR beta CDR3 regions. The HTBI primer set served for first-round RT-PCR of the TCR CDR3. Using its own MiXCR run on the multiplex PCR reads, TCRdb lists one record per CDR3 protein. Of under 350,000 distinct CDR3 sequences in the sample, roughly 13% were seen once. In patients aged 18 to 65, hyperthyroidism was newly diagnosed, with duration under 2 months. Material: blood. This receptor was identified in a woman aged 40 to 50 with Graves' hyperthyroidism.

The CDR3 here is CASSYGKGPYGYTF. The CDR3 nucleotides read TGTGCCAGCAGCTATGGAAAAGGGCCCTATGGCTACACCTTC. The rearrangement links TRBV7-8 to TRBJ1-2; D uncertain. Trimming removed 4 bases at V and 4 bases at J, with 13 bases between. Per germline, CDR1 SGHVS and CDR2 FQNEAQ. The CDR3 runs to 14 residues.